The following is a T cell receptor beta chain sequence with its context. Authors' methods: The assay estimated nucleated cells by amplifying reference gene primers. Profiled with immunoSEQ multiplex PCR; TCRdb holds only in-frame clones, not every one. Clone size and the V and J calls come from that table; the DNA yielded D and trimming. Among roughly 80,000 clones, roughly 85% were seen once, and the ten largest hold over 4%. The data originate from a study of blood T cell repertoires in COVID-19. Study context: The United States, Italy and Spain were the sources of the acute and convalescent COVID-19 samples. PBMCs, B-cell-depleted T cells, or T cells were the source of the cDNA or gDNA that made up the material.

There are 12 residues in the CDR3. Per germline, CDR1 SNHLY and CDR2 FYNNEI. The V gene lost 3 bases and the J gene lost 8 bases, with 10 bases spanning the gap. This chain connects TRBV2 to TRBJ1-1; possible D gene TRBD1, 5 bases. This TCR derives from a woman older than 75 with active or convalescent COVID-19. The source material was peripheral blood. CDR3 nucleotide sequence: TGTGCCAGCAGTGAGTCATGGACAGAAGCTTTCTTT. Translating gives CASSESWTEAFF.